This section outlines one T cell receptor beta chain sequence together with its context. Here immunoSEQ multiplex PCR was the method, and the copy in TCRdb shows in-frame clones only, minus some. The table shows roughly 1,000,000 clones, with about 84% occurring only once. V was clipped by 4 bases and J by 1 base, with 17 bases between them. Germline values: CDR1 SGHRS, CDR2 YFSETQ. This CDR3 has 17 amino acids. The source of the sample is a study of shared clonotypes between healthy human individuals. The clonotype was recovered from a man younger than 35 in good health. Some clones in this sample may be carry-over from other donors' samples. Sequencing was performed on memory CD4+ T cells from PBMCs. Subset specified: CD45RA-negative fraction. The chain recombines TRBV5-1 with TRBJ2-2; D is unresolved. This CDR3 is CASSPSIAAGNTGELFF. CDR3 sequence (DNA): TGCGCCAGCAGCCCCTCAATCGCGGCAGGGAACACCGGGGAGCTGTTTTTT.